The rows below give T cell receptor beta chains drawn from one sample of a study of blood T cell repertoires in COVID-19. The assay was immunoSEQ multiplex PCR, and TCRdb's table has in-frame clones only and misses some. The table includes about 480,000 clones, around nine tenths detected once. Material: PBMCs or T cells enriched from blood (not recorded which). All receptors derive from a woman between 35 and 50 years old who had recovered from COVID-19. CDR3s include the opening cysteine and the closing phenylalanine or tryptophan. The order of the fields is CDR3 DNA, CDR3 protein, D gene, J gene, CDR3 length, V gene, clone size. D genes are given only for firm matches. Part of the rows lack a size; the others show once, few, many or a class for expanded clones.

TGTGCCAGCAGCTTGGGGGTGCGGGTTGCCGGAGAGACCCAGTACTTC CASSLGVRVAGETQYF - TRBJ2-5 16 TRBV5-6 -
TGCGCCAGCAGCCGAGCGGGAGGCTCCTACAATGAGCAGTTCTTC CASSRAGGSYNEQFF TRBD2 TRBJ2-1 15 TRBV5-1 -
TGTGCCAGTAGTATAGAGGGAGAGACGCAGTATTTT CASSIEGETQYF - TRBJ2-3 12 TRBV19 -
TGTGCCAGCAGTTCCTGGACTAGTTCGAACACCGGGGAGCTGTTTTTT CASSSWTSSNTGELFF TRBD2 TRBJ2-2 16 TRBV6-5 few
TGTGCCAGCACCGAGGTGGCTGGGGCCAACGTCCTGACTTTC CASTEVAGANVLTF - TRBJ2-6 14 TRBV2 -
TGTGCCAGCAGCCCAATACAGGGGGGATCCTACGAGCAGTACTTC CASSPIQGGSYEQYF TRBD1 TRBJ2-7 15 TRBV14 -
TGTGCCAGCTCACCAGGACAGGGGATGAACACTGAAGCTTTCTTT CASSPGQGMNTEAFF TRBD1 TRBJ1-1 15 TRBV18 -
TGTGCCAGTAGTATAGCCTACAGGGTAGGCAATCAGCCCCAGCATTTT CASSIAYRVGNQPQHF - TRBJ1-5 16 TRBV19 -
TGTGCCAGCAGCGTAGCTAGGCTAGCGGGGGTCTACAATGAGCAGTTCTTC CASSVARLAGVYNEQFF TRBD2 TRBJ2-1 17 TRBV9 -
TGCAGCGGGATGGAGGGTACGAGTGAAAAACTGTTTTTT CSGMEGTSEKLFF - TRBJ1-4 13 TRBV29-1 once
TGTGCCAGCAGCTTGGGACTAGATACGTACTTC CASSLGLDTYF - TRBJ2-7 11 TRBV5-6 -
TGCAGCGTTGAGTCGGACAGGGTAGTTAGCTACACCTTC CSVESDRVVSYTF TRBD1 TRBJ1-2 13 TRBV29-1 -
TGTGCCGCCCGACTAGTAGCCTTCTACGAGCAGTACTTC CAARLVAFYEQYF - TRBJ2-7 13 TRBV30 -
TGCGCCAGCAGCCAAGAGCAGGGGGCCGGCACAGATACGCAGTATTTT CASSQEQGAGTDTQYF TRBD1 TRBJ2-3 16 TRBV4-1 -
TGTGCCAGCAGCGGCCCTCTCTGGGACAGGAACTCTGGGGCCAACGTCCTGACTTTC CASSGPLWDRNSGANVLTF TRBD1 TRBJ2-6 19 TRBV5-8 -
TGTGCCAGTAGTACCCGCGGACAGGGGGCGAATGAAGCTTTCTTT CASSTRGQGANEAFF TRBD1 TRBJ1-1 15 TRBV19 -
TGTGCCAGCAGCGAGGCCCCTATGGCTAGCTTGGAGCAGTTCTTC CASSEAPMASLEQFF - TRBJ2-1 15 TRBV9 -
TGTGCCAGTAGTATAGTGGGCCAGAATCAGCCCCAGCATTTT CASSIVGQNQPQHF - TRBJ1-5 14 TRBV19 -
TGTGCCTGGAGTGATCCTGGTCAGACTGGAAACACCATATATTTT CAWSDPGQTGNTIYF - TRBJ1-3 15 TRBV30 -
TGTGCCAGCAGCCAAGGGGGCTACACCGGGGAGCTGTTTTTT CASSQGGYTGELFF - TRBJ2-2 14 TRBV3-1/TRBV3-2 -
TGTGCCAGCAGCCCCGGGACAGGGGGAGGCAATGAGCAGTTCTTC CASSPGTGGGNEQFF TRBD1 TRBJ2-1 15 TRBV5-6 -
TGTGCCAGTAGTATGTGGCCCGATGTCCCTGAAGCTTTCTTT CASSMWPDVPEAFF - TRBJ1-1 14 TRBV19 -
TGTGCCAGCAGCTTAGGTCTAGCGGGAGGCAGCACAGATACGCAGTATTTT CASSLGLAGGSTDTQYF TRBD2 TRBJ2-3 17 TRBV7-2 -
TGCGCCAGCAGCCAATTCCAGGGAGGGCGAGAGACCCAGTACTTC CASSQFQGGRETQYF TRBD2 TRBJ2-5 15 TRBV4-1 once
TGCGCCAGCAGCTTGGAGTGGAGCTCTGGAAACACCATATATTTT CASSLEWSSGNTIYF - TRBJ1-3 15 TRBV5-1 -
TGTGCCACCAGTGATTCGGGAATGGGTGGCTACACCTTC CATSDSGMGGYTF - TRBJ1-2 13 TRBV24-1 -
TGTGCCAGCAGCATAGGACAGCCCTACTATGGCTACACCTTC CASSIGQPYYGYTF - TRBJ1-2 14 TRBV7-2 -
TGTGCCAGCAGCTTAGGGGCCAGGGGAGAAGAGACCCAGTACTTC CASSLGARGEETQYF - TRBJ2-5 15 TRBV11-2 -
TGCGCCAGCAGCTTTGAGGGGAGGGGAGATACGCAGTATTTT CASSFEGRGDTQYF TRBD2 TRBJ2-3 14 TRBV5-1 -
TGTGCCACCAGCAGAGGCTACCCGGGACTAGCGGGAGGGCCTAATGAGCAGTTCTTC CATSRGYPGLAGGPNEQFF TRBD2 TRBJ2-1 19 TRBV15 -
TGTGCCCGCGGGACGTCGAGCTCCTACGAGCAGTACTTC CARGTSSSYEQYF - TRBJ2-7 13 TRBV11-3 -
TGCGCCAGCAGCCCGCGACAGGGGGTGTACGAGCAGTACTTC CASSPRQGVYEQYF TRBD1 TRBJ2-7 14 TRBV5-1 once
TGCGCCAGCAGCCAGTGGGAAGAGGGATACGAATTTAGCACAGATACGCAGTATTTT CASSQWEEGYEFSTDTQYF - TRBJ2-3 19 TRBV4-3 -
TGTGCCAGCAGCCGAGAGGGTGTCATGTCTTTTCAGCCCCAGCATTTT CASSREGVMSFQPQHF - TRBJ1-5 16 TRBV2 -
TGTGCCAGCAGTCCGAAGCGGGAGTTGCCCCAGTACTTC CASSPKRELPQYF TRBD2 TRBJ2-5 13 TRBV2 -